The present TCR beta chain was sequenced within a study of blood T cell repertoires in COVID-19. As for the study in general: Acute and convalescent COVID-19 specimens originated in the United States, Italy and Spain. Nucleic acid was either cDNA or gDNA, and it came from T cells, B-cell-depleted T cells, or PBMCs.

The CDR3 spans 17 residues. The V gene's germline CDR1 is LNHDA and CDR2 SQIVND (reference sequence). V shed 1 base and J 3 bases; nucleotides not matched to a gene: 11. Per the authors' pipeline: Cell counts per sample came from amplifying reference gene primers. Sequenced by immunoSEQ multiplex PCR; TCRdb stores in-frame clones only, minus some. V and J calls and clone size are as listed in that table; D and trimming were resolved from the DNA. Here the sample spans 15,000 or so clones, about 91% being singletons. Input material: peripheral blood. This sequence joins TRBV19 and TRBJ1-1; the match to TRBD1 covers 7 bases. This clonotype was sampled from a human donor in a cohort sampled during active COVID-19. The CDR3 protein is CASSIGLWDSDYTEAFF. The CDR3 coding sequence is TGTGCCAGTAGTATAGGACTTTGGGACAGTGACTACACTGAAGCTTTCTTT.